The 27 T cell receptor beta chains in this list originate from one sample, sequenced in a study of T cell responses to AZD1222 COVID-19 vaccine. The method was immunoSEQ multiplex PCR; TCRdb's version includes in-frame clones alone and lacks a portion of them. Here the sample spans 100,000 to 150,000 clones, 92% being singletons. This material consisted of peripheral blood, taken 28 days after the second AZD1222 dose. The receptor set was obtained from an adult who received the AZD1222 COVID-19 vaccine.

The chain uses TRBV19 and TRBJ1-1; D is perhaps TRBD1 (5 bases). Germline values: CDR1 LNHDA, CDR2 SQIVND (reference sequence). The CDR3 contains 12 residues. Deletions cut 8 bases from V and 4 bases from J, with 11 bases between. CDR3 protein: CASGHLSTEAFF. The CDR3 nucleotides read TGTGCCAGTGGACACCTGAGCACTGAAGCTTTCTTT.

This clone appeared once. This chain joins TRBV6-6 and TRBJ1-2, with TRBD1 as a possible D gene (6 bases). CDR3 length: 16 residues. Trimming removed 7 bases at V and 4 bases at J, with 22 bases between. Per the germline V gene, CDR1 is MNHNY and CDR2 is SVGAGI (reference sequence). CDR3 DNA sequence: TGTGCCAGCAATAAACAGGGAGGTGGGATCGCCTATGGCTACACCTTC. Translated, it gives CASNKQGGGIAYGYTF.

The chain uses TRBV3-1 (or the pseudogene TRBV3-2) and TRBJ1-1; TRBD1 might be the D (6 bases). The CDR3 is 15 residues long. Trimming left V 3 bases short and J 6 bases short, with 17 bases between. Germline V gives CDR1 LGHDT, CDR2 YNNKEL (reference sequence). The CDR3 sequence: CASSQDLRGLAEAFF. The CDR3 DNA is TGTGCCAGCAGCCAGGACCTCCGGGGGCTGGCTGAAGCTTTCTTT.

The genes are TRBV11-2 and TRBJ1-4, with TRBD1 identical over 8 bases. V lost 3 bases, J lost 0 bases, and 3 bases stayed unmatched. There are 16 residues in the CDR3. CDR1 and CDR2 (germline): SGHAT, FQNNGV. The CDR3 spells CASSLWTGTTNEKLFF. Written as DNA, the CDR3 is TGTGCCAGCAGCTTGTGGACAGGGACAACTAATGAAAAACTGTTTTTT. The variable domain in full, completed from reference TRBV11-2 and TRBJ1-4, reads EAGVAQSPRYKIIEKRQSVAFWCNPISGHATLYWYQQILGQGPKLLIQFQNNGVVDDSQLPKDRFSAERLKGVDSTLKIQPAKLEDSAVYLCASSLWTGTTNEKLFFGSGTQLSVL.

The J gene is TRBJ1-1, the V gene TRBV5-1; D is ambiguous. The V and J ends lost 0 bases and 1 base respectively, with 7 bases between them. Germline-derived CDR1 and CDR2 are SGHRS and YFSETQ. The CDR3 consists of 14 residues. The CDR3 region is CASSLAPPNTEAFF. CDR3 DNA sequence: TGCGCCAGCAGCTTGGCGCCTCCGAACACTGAAGCTTTCTTT.

The CDR3 region is CASTRGGTGGNEKLFF. The CDR3 coding sequence is TGTGCCAGCACGAGAGGGGGGACAGGAGGAAATGAAAAACTGTTTTTT. The chain couples TRBV28 to TRBJ1-4, with 8 bases identical to TRBD1. V gave up 7 bases and J gave up 5 bases; unmatched junction bases: 12. The CDR3 contains 16 residues. In germline, CDR1 is MDHEN, CDR2 SYDVKM.

The CDR3 here is CASSVDRTNTEAFF. CDR3 in DNA: TGTGCCAGCAGCGTGGACAGGACGAACACTGAAGCTTTCTTT. The chain is built from TRBV9 and TRBJ1-1, with 7 bases matching TRBD1. The CDR3 extends over 14 amino acids. V lost 2 bases and J lost 1; bases outside the gene matches: 2. Germline V CDR1 and CDR2: SGDLS, YYNGEE.

The gene calls are TRBV5-5 and TRBJ1-2; the D is unclear. There are 16 residues in the CDR3. In germline, CDR1 is SGHKS, CDR2 YYEKEE (reference sequence). The germline V and J ends were trimmed by 0 bases and 8 bases, with 20 bases remaining between them. CDR3 DNA: TGTGCCAGCAGCTTGGGAGGTCGTCAGACAACTAGGGGCTACACCTTC. As protein: CASSLGGRQTTRGYTF.

This clone was seen a few times. V is TRBV7-2 and J is TRBJ2-7, with no clear D. With 1 base removed from V and 3 bases from J, the gap between germline ends came to 1 base. The germline gives CDR1 SGHTA, CDR2 FQGNSA. The CDR3 length is 11 residues. CDR3 sequence reads: CASSLVYEQYF. In DNA, the CDR3 is TGTGCCAGCAGCTTAGTCTACGAGCAGTACTTC.

This chain connects TRBV20-1 to TRBJ1-2, with no clear D. The V gene lost 3 bases and the J gene lost 0 bases, with 20 bases spanning the gap. Germline CDR1 reads DFQATT; CDR2 reads SNEGSKA (reference sequence). This CDR3 is 17 amino acids long. The CDR3: CSASRLTPTSTNYGYTF. DNA for the CDR3: TGCAGTGCTAGTAGACTGACACCGACTTCTACTAACTATGGCTACACCTTC.

The rearrangement joins TRBV5-8 to TRBJ2-3, with 11 positions matching TRBD1. V dropped 3 bases and J dropped 3; count of bases not matched to a gene: 3. Germline V gene data show CDR1 as SGHTS and CDR2 as YDEGEE. This CDR3 region has 15 residues. As DNA, the CDR3 is TGTGCCAGCAGCTGGGACAGGGGGGGGACAGATACGCAGTATTTT. It specifies CASSWDRGGTDTQYF. Using reference TRBV5-8 and TRBJ2-3 for the parts outside the CDR3, the full variable domain is EAGVTQSPTHLIKTRGQQATLRCSPISGHTSVYWYQQALGLGLQFLLWYDEGEERNRGNFPPRFSGRQFPNYSSELNVNALELEDSALYLCASSWDRGGTDTQYFGPGTRLTVL.

The chain has TRBV18 and TRBJ1-1; no reliable D call. This CDR3 spans 13 amino acids. Deletions cut 3 bases from V and 4 bases from J, with 9 bases between. The V gene's germline CDR1 is KGHSH and CDR2 LQKENI. The CDR3 protein is CASSPDGITEAFF. The CDR3 DNA follows: TGTGCCAGCTCACCCGACGGGATCACTGAAGCTTTCTTT.

CDR3 sequence reads: CASSQETQYF. In DNA, the CDR3 is TGTGCCAGCAGCCAAGAGACCCAGTACTTC. V gene TRBV28 combines with J gene TRBJ2-5; no definite D call. CDR3 length equals 10 residues. Germline V gene sequence: CDR1 MDHEN, CDR2 SYDVKM. Trimming left V 6 bases short and J 1 base short, with 0 bases between.

V is TRBV7-9 and J is TRBJ1-2, with D hard to call. Germline V lookup: CDR1 SEHNR, CDR2 FQNEAQ (reference sequence). The CDR3 is 16 residues long. Trimming stripped 5 bases from V and 8 bases from J, with 24 bases between. CDR3 bases: TGTGCCAGCAGCCCCTTTGAGGAGGTGGGGTTTTCGGGCTACACCTTC. Translated: CASSPFEEVGFSGYTF. Looking up the rest from reference TRBV7-9 and TRBJ1-2 gives the full variable domain: DTGVSQNPRHKITKRGQNVTFRCDPISEHNRLYWYRQTLGQGPEFLTYFQNEAQLEKSRLLSDRFSAERPKGSFSTLEIQRTEQGDSAMYLCASSPFEEVGFSGYTFGSGTRLTVV.

The gene calls are TRBV6-5 and TRBJ1-2, with TRBD1 as a possible D gene (6 bases). Trimming stripped 0 bases from V and 5 bases from J, with 13 bases between. CDR3 length: 15 amino acids. Germline lookup yields CDR1 MNHEY and CDR2 SVGAGI. The CDR3 spells CASSYSARGRYGYTF. The CDR3 DNA reads as TGTGCCAGCAGTTACTCGGCCAGGGGAAGGTATGGCTACACCTTC.

The chain combines TRBV15 with TRBJ2-5, with a tentative D call TRBD2 (6 bases). V was trimmed by 1 base and J by 5 bases, leaving 11 bases between them. CDR1 and CDR2 (germline): LNHNV, YYDKDF (reference sequence). The CDR3 extends over 14 amino acids. The CDR3 reads CATSRGEVRETQYF. Here the CDR3 DNA reads TGTGCCACCAGCAGAGGGGAGGTCAGGGAGACCCAGTACTTC.

This chain links TRBV3-1 (or the pseudogene TRBV3-2) with TRBJ2-1, with D unresolved. The CDR3 sequence is 14 residues long. Per the germline V gene, CDR1 is LGHDT and CDR2 is YNNKEL (reference sequence). V lost 0 bases, J lost 8 bases, and 11 bases lay in between. As DNA, the CDR3 is TGTGCCAGCAGCCAAGACGAAGTACGGGATGAGCAGTTCTTC. This translates into CASSQDEVRDEQFF.

This chain connects TRBV6-5 to TRBJ1-4, with D maybe TRBD1 (5 bases). V lost 5 bases, J lost 5 bases, and 15 bases lay in between. CDR1 and CDR2 (germline): MNHEY, SVGAGI. This CDR3 is 15 amino acids long. CDR3 loop: CASSRLGGANEKLFF. The CDR3 nucleotides are TGTGCCAGCAGTCGCCTAGGAGGGGCGAATGAAAAACTGTTTTTT.

The chain carries TRBV7-2 and TRBJ2-3; possible D gene TRBD2, 5 bases. The CDR3 runs 14 residues. The germline CDR1 and CDR2 sequences are SGHTA and FQGNSA. Trimming stripped 0 bases from V and 6 bases from J, with 10 bases between. This CDR3 reads CASSLAGARDTQYF. CDR3 DNA sequence: TGTGCCAGCAGCTTAGCGGGAGCGCGGGATACGCAGTATTTT.

This rearrangement joins TRBV29-1 to TRBJ1-1; D gene uncertain. Germline CDR1 is SQVTM and CDR2 is ANQGSEA. The CDR3 has 14 amino acids. Trimming removed 4 bases at V and 4 bases at J, with 16 bases between. The CDR3 here is CSVALRLGSTEAFF. As DNA, the CDR3 is TGCAGCGTTGCCTTAAGGTTGGGGTCCACTGAAGCTTTCTTT.

This chain uses TRBV28 with TRBJ2-7; either TRBD1 or TRBD2 may fit D (5 bases each). This CDR3 region has 14 residues. V lost 3 bases, J lost 4 bases, and 13 bases lay in between. Germline values: CDR1 MDHEN, CDR2 SYDVKM. The DNA for the CDR3 is TGTGCCAGCAGTTTCGGCAGGGAGAAATACGAGCAGTACTTC. This translates into CASSFGREKYEQYF.

J is TRBJ2-5 and V is TRBV7-2; no clear D. Trimming took off 7 bases at V and 5 bases at J, with 17 bases between the two ends. The V gene's germline CDR1 is SGHTA and CDR2 FQGNSA. CDR3 length equals 14 residues. CDR3 sequence: CASKRGYPGETQYF. The CDR3 nucleotides are TGTGCCAGCAAACGAGGCTACCCCGGGGAGACCCAGTACTTC.

The CDR3 region is CASSPGLAGGETQYF. The CDR3 region has the DNA TGTGCCAGCAGCCCGGGACTAGCGGGGGGAGAGACCCAGTACTTC. The chain links TRBV3-1 (or the pseudogene TRBV3-2) to TRBJ2-5; 15 bases fit TRBD2. The CDR3 consists of 15 residues. V lost 4 bases and J lost 4; bases outside the gene matches: 1. Germline V gene sequence: CDR1 LGHDT, CDR2 YNNKEL (reference sequence).

The V gene is TRBV6-6, the J gene TRBJ2-7; 9 nucleotides align to TRBD1. Germline values: CDR1 MNHNY, CDR2 SVGAGI (reference sequence). The CDR3 extends over 14 amino acids. The V and J ends lost 6 bases and 3 bases, in that order; junction bases with no gene match: 6. The CDR3 nucleotides are TGTGCCAGCAGCTCAAACAGGGGGCTCTACGAGCAGTACTTC. Translation gives CASSSNRGLYEQYF.

The chain joins TRBV19 to TRBJ2-7; D gene ambiguous. Germline V CDR1 and CDR2: LNHDA, SQIVND (reference sequence). Between the trimmed V and J ends, which lost 4 bases and 0 bases, there was a span of 10 bases. The CDR3 is 14 amino acids. The CDR3 DNA sequence: TGTGCCAGTAGTACAAAACGTTACTCCTACGAGCAGTACTTC. Residues: CASSTKRYSYEQYF.

This sequence joins TRBV28 and TRBJ1-1; D is unresolved. CDR3 length: 11 residues. Trimming stripped 6 bases from V and 1 base from J, with 3 bases between. Germline CDR1 and CDR2: MDHEN and SYDVKM. This CDR3 reads CASRGNTEAFF. For the CDR3, the DNA is TGTGCCAGCAGGGGGAACACTGAAGCTTTCTTT.

The rearrangement links TRBV10-3 to TRBJ1-1; maybe TRBD1 (5 bases). V lost 6 bases to trimming and J lost 2 bases, with 13 bases between them. Germline CDR1 and CDR2: ENHRY and SYGVKD. The CDR3 is made up of 14 amino acids. The CDR3 nucleotides read TGTGCCATCAGGGACCAGGGAGGAAACACTGAAGCTTTCTTT. Its translation: CAIRDQGGNTEAFF.